Reported below is one TCR beta chain. Sequenced by immunoSEQ multiplex PCR; TCRdb stores in-frame clones only, minus some. The repertoire holds about 160,000 clones, roughly 88% seen once, with approximately 4.3% in the top ten. These data belong to a study of T cell responses to AZD1222 COVID-19 vaccine. The CDR3 has 14 residues. Per germline, CDR1 SGHRS and CDR2 YFSETQ. Trimming shortened V by 4 bases and J by 8 bases, and 15 bases separated the two germline ends. The source is an adult who received the AZD1222 COVID-19 vaccine. The material sequenced was peripheral blood, taken 28 days after the second AZD1222 dose. The rearrangement links TRBV5-1 to TRBJ1-4; weak D call: TRBD1 (6 bases). Written as DNA, the CDR3 is TGCGCCAGCAGCAAACAGGGTGGGGGCGAAAAACTGTTTTTT. This gives the protein CASSKQGGGEKLFF.